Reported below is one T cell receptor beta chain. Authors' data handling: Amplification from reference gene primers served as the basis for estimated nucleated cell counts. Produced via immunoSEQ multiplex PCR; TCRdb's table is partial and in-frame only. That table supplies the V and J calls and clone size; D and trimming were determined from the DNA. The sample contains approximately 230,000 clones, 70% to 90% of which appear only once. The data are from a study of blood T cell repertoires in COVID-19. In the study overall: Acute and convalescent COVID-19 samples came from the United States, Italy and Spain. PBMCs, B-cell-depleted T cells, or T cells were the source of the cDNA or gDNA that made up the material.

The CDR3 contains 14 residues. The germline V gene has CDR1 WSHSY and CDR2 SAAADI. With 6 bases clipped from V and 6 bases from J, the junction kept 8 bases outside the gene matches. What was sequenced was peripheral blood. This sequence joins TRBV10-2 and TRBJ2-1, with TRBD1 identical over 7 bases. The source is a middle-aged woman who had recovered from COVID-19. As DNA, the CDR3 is TGCGCCAGCAGGCCCCTAGACAGGGCCAATGAGCAGTTCTTC. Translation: CASRPLDRANEQFF.